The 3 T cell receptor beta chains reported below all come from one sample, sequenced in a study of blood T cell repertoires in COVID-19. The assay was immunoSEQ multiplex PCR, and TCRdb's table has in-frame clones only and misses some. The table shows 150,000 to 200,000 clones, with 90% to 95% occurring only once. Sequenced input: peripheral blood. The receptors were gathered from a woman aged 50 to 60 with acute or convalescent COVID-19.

The CDR3 DNA sequence: TGCGCCAGCAGCCAAGATTGGAAGCGGAGTCAGCCCCAGCATTTT. Its translation is CASSQDWKRSQPQHF. J is TRBJ1-5 and V is TRBV4-3; D remains unclear. Germline V gene lookup returns CDR1 LGHNA and CDR2 YSLEER. CDR3 size: 15 residues. Trimming took 0 bases from V and 6 from J, leaving 12 bases between them.

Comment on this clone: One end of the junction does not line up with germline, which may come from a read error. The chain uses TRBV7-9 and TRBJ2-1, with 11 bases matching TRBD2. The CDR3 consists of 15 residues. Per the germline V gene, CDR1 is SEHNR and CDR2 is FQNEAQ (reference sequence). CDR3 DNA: TGTGCCAGCACCACGGGACTAGCGGCCCTACACGGGAGGGTCTTC. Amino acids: CASTTGLAALHGRVF.

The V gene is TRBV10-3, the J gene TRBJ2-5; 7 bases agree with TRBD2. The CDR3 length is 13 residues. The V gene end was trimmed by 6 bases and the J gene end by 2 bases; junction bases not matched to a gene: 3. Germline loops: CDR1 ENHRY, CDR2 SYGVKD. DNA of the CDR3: TGTGCCATCAGAGGACTAGAGCAAGAGACCCAGTACTTC. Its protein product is CAIRGLEQETQYF.